This T cell receptor (beta chain) emerged from a study of blood T cell repertoires in COVID-19. Study overall: Both acute and convalescent COVID-19 samples were obtained from the United States, Italy and Spain. T cells, B-cell-depleted T cells, or PBMCs provided the cDNA or gDNA that served as material.

Sequenced by immunoSEQ multiplex PCR; TCRdb stores in-frame clones only, minus some. This sample has 170,000 or so clones, with roughly 88% found just once. Clinical histories supplied by participants themselves formed the basis of cohort assignment. Donors in Cohort 3 counted as recovered after two negative PCRs, clearance, or symptom resolution. Sequencing used PBMCs or T cells enriched from blood (not recorded which). This TCR derives from a woman aged 50 to 65 who had recovered from COVID-19.

The CDR3 sequence is CAWSVQGFNTEAFF. Written as DNA, the CDR3 is TGTGCCTGGAGTGTGCAGGGCTTCAACACTGAAGCTTTCTTT. The chain uses TRBV30 and TRBJ1-1, with a possible D match to TRBD1 (5 bases). The V gene lost 0 bases and the J gene lost 2 bases, with 10 bases spanning the gap. The CDR3 loop spans 14 amino acids. Germline-derived CDR1 and CDR2 are GTSNPN and SVGIG (reference sequence).